These 29 T cell receptor beta chains were all obtained from the same sample, sequenced in a study of shared clonotypes between healthy human individuals. TCRdb keeps only in-frame clones here, not all; method: immunoSEQ multiplex PCR. This table holds more than 150,000 clones, over 85% found once. The sample consisted of naive CD4+ T cells sorted from blood. Subset defined: CD45RA+ positively selected. The origin of the receptors is a woman aged 25 to 39 in good health.

The V and J genes are TRBV6-5 and TRBJ2-7; D gene ambiguous. V was cut by 2 bases and J by 1 base, with 6 bases left in between. There are 13 residues in the CDR3. Per germline, CDR1 MNHEY and CDR2 SVGAGI. CDR3 in amino acids: CASSYRDSYEQYF. The CDR3 DNA follows: TGTGCCAGCAGTTACAGGGATTCCTACGAGCAGTACTTC.

The chain has TRBV10-3 and TRBJ2-3, with 11 bases matching TRBD2. J gave up 3 bases and V 8 bases, and 1 base lay outside the gene matches. This CDR3 comprises 13 residues. Germline V gene lookup returns CDR1 ENHRY and CDR2 SYGVKD. CDR3 sequence: CAILAGGTDTQYF. The DNA of the CDR3 is TGTGCCATCTTAGCGGGAGGGACAGATACGCAGTATTTT.

The chain links TRBV7-2 to TRBJ2-5, with TRBD2 matching over 10 bases. The DNA end lines up better with TRBJ2-7; the J call may be wrong. Germline-derived CDR1 and CDR2 are SGHTA and FQGNSA. CDR3 size: 15 residues. CDR3 coding DNA: TGTGCCAGCAGCCCGGGACTAGCGCACACCTACGAGCAGTACTTC. Encoded protein: CASSPGLAHTYEQYF.

The J gene is TRBJ2-6, the V gene TRBV9; D gene ambiguous. Germline CDR1 reads SGDLS; CDR2 reads YYNGEE. Trimming shortened V by 0 bases and J by 4 bases, and 8 bases separated the two germline ends. This CDR3 contains 15 residues. CDR3 DNA: TGTGCCAGCAGCGTAGAAGGGCTCGGGGCCAACGTCCTGACTTTC. Protein: CASSVEGLGANVLTF.

This clone was seen just once. This chain uses TRBV11-1 with TRBJ2-2; D not certain. Trimming left V 7 bases short and J 5 bases short, with 20 bases between. This CDR3 comprises 16 residues. Germline lookup yields CDR1 SGHAT and CDR2 FQDESV (reference sequence). The chain's CDR3 is CASKSMGLEVTGELFF. The CDR3 DNA follows: TGTGCCAGCAAAAGTATGGGGTTAGAGGTTACCGGGGAGCTGTTTTTT.

In the case of this clone: Other nucleotide sequences from this sample produce the same CDR3. The chain uses TRBV5-1 and TRBJ2-5; a possible D gene is TRBD1 (6 bases). Trimming left V 0 bases short and J 4 bases short, with 10 bases between. There are 14 residues in the CDR3. Germline V gives CDR1 SGHRS, CDR2 YFSETQ. The CDR3 DNA is TGCGCCAGCAGCTTGGGACAGGCGGGAGAGACCCAGTACTTC. Amino acids: CASSLGQAGETQYF.

CDR3 sequence reads: CASGETLGGEQYF. In nucleotides, the CDR3 is TGTGCTAGTGGGGAGACTCTGGGGGGCGAGCAGTACTTC. The chain couples TRBV12-5 to TRBJ2-7; TRBD2 might be the D (6 bases). The germline V and J ends were trimmed by 6 bases and 6 bases, with 15 bases remaining between them. This CDR3 has 13 residues. The germline gives CDR1 LGHNT, CDR2 FRNRAP.

This chain uses TRBV11-2 with TRBJ1-2, with D uncertain. This CDR3 is built from 13 residues. CDR1 is SGHAT, CDR2 FQNNGV, per germline. The V gene lost 1 base and the J gene lost 10 bases, with 13 bases spanning the gap. CDR3 nucleotide sequence: TGTGCCAGCAGCTTAGCTATGTCTGGCGTCTACACCTTC. It specifies CASSLAMSGVYTF.

The chain links TRBV28 to TRBJ1-5, with D possibly being TRBD1 (5 bases). Germline lookup yields CDR1 MDHEN and CDR2 SYDVKM. This CDR3 is built from 11 residues. V lost 6 bases to trimming and J lost 9 bases, with 9 bases between them. The CDR3 coding sequence is TGTGCCAGCAGGTACCAGGGGCCCCAGCATTTT. Its protein product is CASRYQGPQHF.

In nucleotides, the CDR3 is TGTGCCAGCAGCACCTGGGCCTCTCGCTACGAGCAGTACTTC. Protein: CASSTWASRYEQYF. This chain connects TRBV28 to TRBJ2-7; D is unclear. This CDR3 is built from 14 residues. V was clipped by 6 bases and J by 3 bases, with 15 bases between them. Looked up from germline, CDR1 is MDHEN and CDR2 is SYDVKM.

This clone has only one observation. V and J are TRBV27 and TRBJ1-6; 7 nucleotides agree with TRBD1. The V and J ends lost 5 bases and 9 bases, in that order; junction bases with no gene match: 10. Per the germline V gene, CDR1 is MNHEY and CDR2 is SMNVEV (reference sequence). This CDR3 region has 15 residues. Here the CDR3 reads CASSTTGRAGSPLHF. CDR3 bases: TGTGCCAGCAGTACGACAGGGAGGGCGGGTTCACCCCTCCACTTT.

The chain is built from TRBV2 and TRBJ2-7; 10 nucleotides align to TRBD1. The CDR3 is 15 residues long. The J segment lost 6 bases and the V segment lost 8 bases, leaving 13 bases of the junction unmatched. Germline V gives CDR1 SNHLY, CDR2 FYNNEI. The CDR3: CASQDRGYPYSEQYF. In DNA form, the CDR3 reads TGTGCCAGCCAGGACAGGGGGTACCCCTACAGCGAGCAGTACTTC.

This chain links TRBV28 with TRBJ2-3; 9 positions agree with TRBD1. The trim removed 2 bases at V and 3 bases at J, leaving 9 bases unmatched. CDR1 and CDR2 from the germline V gene are MDHEN and SYDVKM. CDR3 length: 17 residues. CDR3 region: CASSLLDRTGATDTQYF. DNA for the CDR3: TGTGCCAGCAGTTTACTGGATAGGACAGGGGCAACAGATACGCAGTATTTT.

The chain recombines TRBV19 with TRBJ1-5; TRBD1 matches at 7 bases. Germline lookup yields CDR1 LNHDA and CDR2 SQIVND (reference sequence). The CDR3 sequence is 14 residues long. Losses at the gene ends were 6 bases for V and 1 base for J; bases not matched to a gene: 3. The CDR3 loop reads CASRTGLSNQPQHF. In DNA form, the CDR3 reads TGTGCCAGTAGGACAGGGTTAAGCAATCAGCCCCAGCATTTT.

The chain links TRBV7-8 to TRBJ1-4; 7 nucleotides align to TRBD1. The length of the CDR3 is 15 residues. Germline V gives CDR1 SGHVS, CDR2 FQNEAQ. V gave up 4 bases and J gave up 7 bases; unmatched junction bases: 9. CDR3 sequence: CASSSRQGGGEKLFF. The CDR3 DNA reads as TGTGCCAGCAGCTCCCGACAGGGTGGGGGTGAAAAACTGTTTTTT.

This chain links TRBV2 with TRBJ1-2, with TRBD1 as a possible D gene (5 bases). The CDR3 has 15 amino acids. V was clipped by 6 bases and J by 1 base, with 15 bases between them. The germline V gene has CDR1 SNHLY and CDR2 FYNNEI. CDR3 coding DNA: TGTGCCAGCAGAACCGGGACCGAGAATAACTATGGCTACACCTTC. Its protein product is CASRTGTENNYGYTF.

This clone has a single count. CDR3 DNA sequence: TGTGCCAGCAGTTACCCTTCGGGAGGTGAGCAGTTCTTC. Translating it yields CASSYPSGGEQFF. The chain employs TRBV6-6 and TRBJ2-1; 7 bases align to TRBD2. V lost 2 bases to trimming and J lost 9 bases; unmatched junction nucleotides: 4. This CDR3 spans 13 amino acids. Germline V gene sequence: CDR1 MNHNY, CDR2 SVGAGI (reference sequence).

The chain employs TRBV6-5 and TRBJ2-3, with D perhaps TRBD1 (6 bases). Germline V gene lookup returns CDR1 MNHEY and CDR2 SVGAGI. The CDR3 is made up of 14 amino acids. Trimming removed 5 bases from V and 2 bases from J, with 11 bases in between. Written as DNA, the CDR3 is TGTGCCAGCAGTGAACAGGGCCTCACAGATACGCAGTATTTT. Translated, it gives CASSEQGLTDTQYF.

The gene calls are TRBV30 and TRBJ2-7, with TRBD2 identical over 10 bases. Germline values: CDR1 GTSNPN, CDR2 SVGIG (reference sequence). The V gene end was trimmed by 5 bases and the J gene end by 0 bases; junction bases not matched to a gene: 7. This CDR3 is 15 amino acids long. CDR3 amino acids: CAWEPGLALSYEQYF. CDR3 DNA sequence: TGTGCCTGGGAACCGGGACTAGCGCTCTCCTACGAGCAGTACTTC.

This rearrangement joins TRBV6-1 to TRBJ2-4; 8 nucleotides agree with TRBD1. J gave up 1 base and V 4 bases, and 6 bases lay outside the gene matches. This CDR3 is built from 16 residues. Germline assignment: CDR1 MNHNS and CDR2 SASEGT. This chain's CDR3 is CASSGYGQGAKNIQYF. CDR3 DNA: TGTGCCAGCAGTGGATACGGACAGGGTGCCAAAAACATTCAGTACTTC.

The V and J genes are TRBV28 and TRBJ1-1, with 7 bases matching TRBD1. This CDR3 has 15 amino acids. Looked up from germline, CDR1 is MDHEN and CDR2 is SYDVKM. V was pared by 5 bases and J by 6 bases, with 12 bases of the junction left unmatched. The CDR3 DNA sequence: TGTGCCAGCAGTCGATGGACAGGATGGCAACCTGAAGCTTTCTTT. It codes for CASSRWTGWQPEAFF.

The CDR3 reads CASSTGQVESNQPQHF. CDR3 bases: TGTGCCAGCAGCACCGGACAGGTCGAAAGCAATCAGCCCCAGCATTTT. The rearrangement joins TRBV7-2 to TRBJ1-5, with 7 bases matching TRBD1. J lost 1 base, V lost 5 bases, and 8 bases had no gene match. The V gene's germline CDR1 is SGHTA and CDR2 FQGNSA. The CDR3 runs to 16 residues.

This clone occurred once. This chain connects TRBV7-2 to TRBJ2-5; a weak D match, TRBD2 (6 bases). In germline, CDR1 is SGHTA, CDR2 FQGNSA. The CDR3 spans 13 residues. V was cut by 0 bases and J by 5 bases, with 7 bases left in between. The DNA of the CDR3 is TGTGCCAGCAGCTTAGCGGGGAGGGAGACCCAGTACTTC. Translation gives CASSLAGRETQYF. The complete variable domain, with remaining parts taken from reference TRBV7-2 and TRBJ2-5, reads GAGVSQSPSNKVTEKGKDVELRCDPISGHTALYWYRQSLGQGLEFLIYFQGNSAPDKSGLPSDRFSAERTGGSVSTLTIQRTQQEDSAVYLCASSLAGRETQYFGPGTRLLVL.

The chain employs TRBV4-1 and TRBJ2-6; tentatively, D is TRBD1 or TRBD2 (5 bases each). The CDR3 sequence is 18 residues long. The V and J ends lost 1 base and 0 bases respectively, with 13 bases between them. The V gene's germline CDR1 is MGHRA and CDR2 YSYEKL. CDR3 sequence (DNA): TGCGCCAGCAGCCAAGTTTCTCGGGGACCCTCTGGGGCCAACGTCCTGACTTTC. Translation: CASSQVSRGPSGANVLTF.

This rearrangement joins TRBV6-4 to TRBJ2-7; possibly TRBD2 for D (6 bases). The germline V and J ends were trimmed by 5 bases and 4 bases, with 18 bases remaining between them. The CDR3 has 15 residues. Germline values: CDR1 MRHNA, CDR2 SNTAGT. CDR3 coding DNA: TGTGCCAGCAGTACGTCTTTGCGGAGGGATTACGAGCAGTACTTC. This sequence encodes CASSTSLRRDYEQYF.

This chain links TRBV10-3 with TRBJ1-2; 9 bases are a match to TRBD1. The CDR3 spans 14 residues. V gave up 5 bases and J gave up 7 bases; unmatched junction bases: 8. The germline gives CDR1 ENHRY, CDR2 SYGVKD. The CDR3 DNA reads TGTGCCATCAGTCCCGGGACAGGGAGTCTTGGCTACACCTTC. It is translated as CAISPGTGSLGYTF.

This chain joins TRBV28 and TRBJ2-7, with a tentative D call TRBD2 (6 bases). CDR1 and CDR2 from the germline V gene are MDHEN and SYDVKM. The CDR3 runs 14 residues. Deletions cut 3 bases from V and 3 bases from J, with 12 bases between. This CDR3 reads CASSFRTINYEQYF. CDR3 nucleotides: TGTGCCAGCAGTTTCCGGACTATAAACTACGAGCAGTACTTC.

The V and J genes are TRBV6-1 and TRBJ1-4; no clear D gene. Trimming removed 4 bases at V and 5 bases at J, with 20 bases between. The germline CDR1 and CDR2 sequences are MNHNS and SASEGT. The CDR3 is 17 residues long. CDR3 sequence reads: CASSATFFEGVNEKLFF. The CDR3 bases are TGTGCCAGCAGTGCCACTTTTTTCGAGGGCGTGAATGAAAAACTGTTTTTT.

In its sample, this clone was seen once. V usage is TRBV13 and J usage is TRBJ2-1; weak D call: TRBD2 (6 bases). Germline loops: CDR1 PRHDT, CDR2 FYEKMQ (reference sequence). The CDR3 extends over 14 amino acids. Trimming stripped 5 bases from V and 2 bases from J, with 10 bases between. CDR3 loop: CASSVGGTYNEQFF. DNA of the CDR3: TGTGCCAGCAGCGTGGGGGGAACCTACAATGAGCAGTTCTTC.